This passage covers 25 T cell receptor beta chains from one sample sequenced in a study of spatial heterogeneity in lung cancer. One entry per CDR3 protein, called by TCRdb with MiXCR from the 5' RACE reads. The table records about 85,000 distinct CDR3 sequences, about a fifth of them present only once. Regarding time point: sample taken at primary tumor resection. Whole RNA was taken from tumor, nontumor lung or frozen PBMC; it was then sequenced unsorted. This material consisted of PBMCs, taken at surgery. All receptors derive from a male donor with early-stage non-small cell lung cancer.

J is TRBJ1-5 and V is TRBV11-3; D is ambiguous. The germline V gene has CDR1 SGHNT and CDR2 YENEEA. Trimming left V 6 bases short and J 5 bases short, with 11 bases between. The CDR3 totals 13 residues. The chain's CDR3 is CASSMAGDQPQHF. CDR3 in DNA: TGTGCCAGCAGTATGGCAGGAGATCAGCCCCAGCATTTT.

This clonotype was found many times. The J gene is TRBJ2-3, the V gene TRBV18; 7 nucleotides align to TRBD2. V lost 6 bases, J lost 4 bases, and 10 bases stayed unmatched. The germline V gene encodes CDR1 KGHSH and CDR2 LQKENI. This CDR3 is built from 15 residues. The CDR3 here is CASSQLSGGADTQYF. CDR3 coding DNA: TGTGCCAGCTCTCAACTCTCGGGGGGTGCAGATACGCAGTATTTT.

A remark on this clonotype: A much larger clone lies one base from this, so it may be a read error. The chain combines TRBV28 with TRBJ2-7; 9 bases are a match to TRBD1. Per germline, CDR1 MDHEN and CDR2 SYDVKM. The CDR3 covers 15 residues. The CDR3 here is CVSTINGQGSHEQYF. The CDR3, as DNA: TGTGTCAGCACCATAAACGGACAGGGGTCCCACGAGCAGTACTTC. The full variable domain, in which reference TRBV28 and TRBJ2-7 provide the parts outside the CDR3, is DVKVTQSSRYLVKRTGEKVFLECVQDMDHENMFWYRQDPGLGLRLIYFSYDVKMKEKGDIPEGYSVSREKKERFSLILESASTNQTSMYLCVSTINGQGSHEQYFGPGTRLTVT.

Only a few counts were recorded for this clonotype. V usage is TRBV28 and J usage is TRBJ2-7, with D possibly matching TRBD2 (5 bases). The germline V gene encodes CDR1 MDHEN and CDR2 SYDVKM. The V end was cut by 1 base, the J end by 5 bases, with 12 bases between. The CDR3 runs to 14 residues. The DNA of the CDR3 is TGTGCCAGCAGTTTATCGGGGAGCGGTCACGAGCAGTACTTC. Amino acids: CASSLSGSGHEQYF.

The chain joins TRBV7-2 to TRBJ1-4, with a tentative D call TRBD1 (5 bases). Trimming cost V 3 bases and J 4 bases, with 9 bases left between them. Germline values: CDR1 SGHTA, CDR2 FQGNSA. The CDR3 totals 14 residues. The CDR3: CASSLAGINEKLFF. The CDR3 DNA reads TGTGCCAGCAGCTTGGCAGGGATTAATGAAAAACTGTTTTTT.

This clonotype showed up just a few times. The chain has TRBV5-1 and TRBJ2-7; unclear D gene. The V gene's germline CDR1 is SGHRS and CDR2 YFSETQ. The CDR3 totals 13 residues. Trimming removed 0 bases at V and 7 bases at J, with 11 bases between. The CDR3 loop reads CASSLDQVGEQYF. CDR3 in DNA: TGCGCCAGCAGCTTGGATCAAGTCGGAGAGCAGTACTTC.

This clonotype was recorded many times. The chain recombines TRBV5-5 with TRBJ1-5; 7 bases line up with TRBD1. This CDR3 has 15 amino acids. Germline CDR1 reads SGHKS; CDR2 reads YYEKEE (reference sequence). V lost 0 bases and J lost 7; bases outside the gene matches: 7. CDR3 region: CASSLAPTGEQPQHF. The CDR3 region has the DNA TGTGCCAGCAGCTTGGCCCCTACAGGGGAACAGCCCCAGCATTTT.

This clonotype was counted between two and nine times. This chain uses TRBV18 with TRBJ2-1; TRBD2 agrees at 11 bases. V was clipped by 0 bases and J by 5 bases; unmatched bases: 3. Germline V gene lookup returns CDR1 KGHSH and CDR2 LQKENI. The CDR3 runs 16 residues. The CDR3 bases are TGTGCCAGCTCACCACCGACTAGCGGGGAGAACAATGAGCAGTTCTTC. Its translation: CASSPPTSGENNEQFF.

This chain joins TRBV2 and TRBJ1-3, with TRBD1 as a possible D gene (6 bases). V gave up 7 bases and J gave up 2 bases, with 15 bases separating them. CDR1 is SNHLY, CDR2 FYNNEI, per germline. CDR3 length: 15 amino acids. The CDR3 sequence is CASTLGRGTGNTIYF. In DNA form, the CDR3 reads TGTGCCAGCACCCTCGGCAGGGGAACTGGAAACACCATATATTTT.

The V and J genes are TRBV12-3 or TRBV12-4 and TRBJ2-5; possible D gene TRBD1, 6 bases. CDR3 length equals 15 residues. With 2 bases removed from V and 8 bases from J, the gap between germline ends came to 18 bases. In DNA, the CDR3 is TGTGCCAGCAGTTTAAATACAGGGCGATTAGGTACCCAGTACTTC. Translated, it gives CASSLNTGRLGTQYF.

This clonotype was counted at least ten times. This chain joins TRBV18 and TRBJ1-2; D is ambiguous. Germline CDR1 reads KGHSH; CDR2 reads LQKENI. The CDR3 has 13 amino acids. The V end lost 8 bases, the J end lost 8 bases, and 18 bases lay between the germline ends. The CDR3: CASTLDPAGGYTF. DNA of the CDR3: TGTGCCAGCACCCTGGATCCGGCGGGCGGCTACACCTTC.

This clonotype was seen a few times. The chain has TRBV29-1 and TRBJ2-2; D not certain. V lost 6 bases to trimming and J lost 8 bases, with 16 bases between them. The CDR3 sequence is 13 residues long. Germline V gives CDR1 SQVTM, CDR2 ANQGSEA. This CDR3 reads CSVRTHIGGELFF. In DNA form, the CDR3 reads TGCAGCGTCAGGACCCACATCGGGGGGGAGCTGTTTTTT.

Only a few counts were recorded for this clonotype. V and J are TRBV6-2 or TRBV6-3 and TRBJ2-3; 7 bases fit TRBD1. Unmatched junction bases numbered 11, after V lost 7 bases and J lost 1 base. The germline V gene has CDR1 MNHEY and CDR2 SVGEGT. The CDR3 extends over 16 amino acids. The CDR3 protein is CASKRLPQGGTDTQYF. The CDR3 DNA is TGTGCCAGCAAAAGACTCCCCCAGGGGGGCACAGATACGCAGTATTTT.

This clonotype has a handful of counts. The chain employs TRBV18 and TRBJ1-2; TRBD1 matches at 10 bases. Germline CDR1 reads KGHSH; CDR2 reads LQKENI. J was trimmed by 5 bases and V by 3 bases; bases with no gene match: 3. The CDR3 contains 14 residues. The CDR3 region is CASSPRTGGYGYTF. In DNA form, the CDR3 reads TGTGCCAGCTCACCGCGGACAGGGGGTTATGGCTACACCTTC.

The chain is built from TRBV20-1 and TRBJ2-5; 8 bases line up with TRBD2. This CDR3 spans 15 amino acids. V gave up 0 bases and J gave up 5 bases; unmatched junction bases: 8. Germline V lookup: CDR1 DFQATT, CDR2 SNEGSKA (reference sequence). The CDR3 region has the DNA TGCAGTGCTAGAGATTCAGGACTAGCTGGGGAGACCCAGTACTTC. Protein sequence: CSARDSGLAGETQYF.

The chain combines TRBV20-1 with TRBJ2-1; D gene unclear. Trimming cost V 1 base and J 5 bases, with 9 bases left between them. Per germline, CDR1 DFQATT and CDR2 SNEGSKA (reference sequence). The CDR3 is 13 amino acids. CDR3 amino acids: CSARGNYNNEQFF. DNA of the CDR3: TGCAGTGCTAGAGGTAATTACAACAATGAGCAGTTCTTC.

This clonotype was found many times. The CDR3 loop reads CASSLTRTDTQYF. For the CDR3, the DNA is TGTGCCAGCAGTTTAACTCGCACAGATACGCAGTATTTT. The chain couples TRBV27 to TRBJ2-3, with unresolved D. Germline V CDR1 and CDR2: MNHEY, SMNVEV (reference sequence). The CDR3 is 13 residues long. The V gene lost 2 bases and the J gene lost 1 base, with 4 bases spanning the gap.

In nucleotides, the CDR3 is TGTGCCAGCAGCTTAGGACCCCTCAATGAGCAGTTCTTC. Amino acids: CASSLGPLNEQFF. V gene TRBV11-2 combines with J gene TRBJ2-1; D unresolved. Trimming took 1 base from V and 6 from J, leaving 7 bases between them. The CDR3 contains 13 residues. Germline V gene lookup returns CDR1 SGHAT and CDR2 FQNNGV.

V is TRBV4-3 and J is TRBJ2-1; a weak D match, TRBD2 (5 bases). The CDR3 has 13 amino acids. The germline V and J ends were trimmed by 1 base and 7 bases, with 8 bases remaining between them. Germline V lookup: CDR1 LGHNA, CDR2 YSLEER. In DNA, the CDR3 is TGCGCCAGCAGCCAAGGCCCGGGGAATGAGCAGTTCTTC. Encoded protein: CASSQGPGNEQFF.

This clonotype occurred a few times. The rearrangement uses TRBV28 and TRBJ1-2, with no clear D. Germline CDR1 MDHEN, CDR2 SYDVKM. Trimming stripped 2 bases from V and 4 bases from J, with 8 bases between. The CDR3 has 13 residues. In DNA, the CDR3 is TGTGCCAGCAGTTTAGCACTGACCTATGGCTACACCTTC. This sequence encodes CASSLALTYGYTF.

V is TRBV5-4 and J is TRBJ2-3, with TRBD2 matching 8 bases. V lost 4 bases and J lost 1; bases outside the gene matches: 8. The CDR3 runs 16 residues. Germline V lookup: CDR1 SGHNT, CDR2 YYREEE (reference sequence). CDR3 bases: TGTGCCAGCAGCCCCCCCCCAGCGGGGGGCACAGATACGCAGTATTTT. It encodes CASSPPPAGGTDTQYF.

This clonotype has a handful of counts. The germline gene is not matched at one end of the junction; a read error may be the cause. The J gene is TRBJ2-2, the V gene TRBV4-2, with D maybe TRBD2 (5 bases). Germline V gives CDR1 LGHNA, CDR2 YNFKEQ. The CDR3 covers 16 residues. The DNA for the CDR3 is TGTGCCAGCAGCCAAGATTTGGCGGACTCCACCCGGGAGCTGTTTTTT. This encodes CASSQDLADSTRELFF.

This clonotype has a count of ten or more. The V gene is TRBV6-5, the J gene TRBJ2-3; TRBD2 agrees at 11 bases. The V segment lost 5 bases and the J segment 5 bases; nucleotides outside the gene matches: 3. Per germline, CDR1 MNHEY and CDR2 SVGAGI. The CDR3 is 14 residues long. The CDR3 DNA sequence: TGTGCCAGCAGTCCCGGACTAGCGGGAGATACGCAGTATTTT. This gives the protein CASSPGLAGDTQYF.

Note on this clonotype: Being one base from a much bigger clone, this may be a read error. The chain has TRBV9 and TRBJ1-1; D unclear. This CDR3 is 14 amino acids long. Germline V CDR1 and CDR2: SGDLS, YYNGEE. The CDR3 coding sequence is TGTGCCAGCGGCGTCGGATTGACGGACACTGAAGCTTTCTTT. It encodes CASGVGLTDTEAFF.

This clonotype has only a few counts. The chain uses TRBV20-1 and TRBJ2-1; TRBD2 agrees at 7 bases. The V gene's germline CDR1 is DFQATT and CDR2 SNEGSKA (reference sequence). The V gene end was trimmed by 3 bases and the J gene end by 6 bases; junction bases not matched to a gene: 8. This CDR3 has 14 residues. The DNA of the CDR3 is TGCAGTGCTAGTTCCGGGAGGAGGGTCAATGAGCAGTTCTTC. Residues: CSASSGRRVNEQFF.